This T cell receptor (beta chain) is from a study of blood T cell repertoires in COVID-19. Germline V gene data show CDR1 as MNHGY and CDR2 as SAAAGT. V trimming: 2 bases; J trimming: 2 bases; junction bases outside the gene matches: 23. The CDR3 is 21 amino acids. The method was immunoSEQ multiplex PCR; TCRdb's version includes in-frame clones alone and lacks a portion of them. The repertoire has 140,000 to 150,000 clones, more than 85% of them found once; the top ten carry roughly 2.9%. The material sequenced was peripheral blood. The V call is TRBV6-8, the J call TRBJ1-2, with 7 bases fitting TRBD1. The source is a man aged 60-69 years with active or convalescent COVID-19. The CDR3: CASSYKGARREVERRNYGYTF. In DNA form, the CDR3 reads TGTGCCAGCAGTTACAAGGGGGCAAGGAGGGAAGTGGAGAGGCGAAACTATGGCTACACCTTC.